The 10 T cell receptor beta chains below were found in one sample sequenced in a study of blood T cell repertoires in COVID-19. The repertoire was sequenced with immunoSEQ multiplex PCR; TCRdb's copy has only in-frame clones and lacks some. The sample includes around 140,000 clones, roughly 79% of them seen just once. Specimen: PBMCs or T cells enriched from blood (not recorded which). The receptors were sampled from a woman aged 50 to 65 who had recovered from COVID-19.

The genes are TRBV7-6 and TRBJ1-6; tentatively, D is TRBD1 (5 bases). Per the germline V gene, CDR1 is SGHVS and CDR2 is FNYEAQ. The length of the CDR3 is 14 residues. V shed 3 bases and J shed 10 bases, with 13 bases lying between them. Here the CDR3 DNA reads TGTGCCAGCAGCTTCGGGGGAACGGGGTCACCCCTCCACTTT. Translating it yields CASSFGGTGSPLHF.

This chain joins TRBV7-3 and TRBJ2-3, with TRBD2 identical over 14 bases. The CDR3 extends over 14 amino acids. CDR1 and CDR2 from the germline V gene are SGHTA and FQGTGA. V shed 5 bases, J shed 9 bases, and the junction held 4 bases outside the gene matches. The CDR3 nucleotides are TGTGCCAGCAGCCCAGGGACTAGCGGGGGAACGCAGTATTTT. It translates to CASSPGTSGGTQYF.

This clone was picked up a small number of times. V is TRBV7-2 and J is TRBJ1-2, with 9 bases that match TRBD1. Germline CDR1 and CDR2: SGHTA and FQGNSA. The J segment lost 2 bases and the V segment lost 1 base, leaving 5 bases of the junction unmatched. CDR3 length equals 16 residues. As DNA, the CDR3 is TGTGCCAGCAGCTTAGTGGGACAGGGAGGAAACTATGGCTACACCTTC. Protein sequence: CASSLVGQGGNYGYTF.

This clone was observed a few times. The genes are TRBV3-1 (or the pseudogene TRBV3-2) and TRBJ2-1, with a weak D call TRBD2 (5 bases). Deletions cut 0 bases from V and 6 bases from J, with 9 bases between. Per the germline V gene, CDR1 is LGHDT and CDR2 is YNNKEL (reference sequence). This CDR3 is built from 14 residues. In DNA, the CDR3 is TGTGCCAGCAGCCAAGATTATAGCGCCAATGAGCAGTTCTTC. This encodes CASSQDYSANEQFF.

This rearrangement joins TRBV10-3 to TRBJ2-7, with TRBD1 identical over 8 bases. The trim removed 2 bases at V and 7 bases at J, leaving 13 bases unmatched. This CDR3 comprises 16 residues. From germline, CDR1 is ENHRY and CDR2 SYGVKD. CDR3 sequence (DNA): TGTGCCATCAGTGAGGTGGCGAACAGGGGGGCTTGGGAGCAGTACTTC. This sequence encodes CAISEVANRGAWEQYF.

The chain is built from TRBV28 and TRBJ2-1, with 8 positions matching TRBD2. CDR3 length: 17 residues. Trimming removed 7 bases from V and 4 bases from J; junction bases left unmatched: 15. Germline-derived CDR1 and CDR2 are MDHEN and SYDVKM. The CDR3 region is CASIKGGLAGPYNEQFF. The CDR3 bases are TGTGCCAGCATCAAAGGTGGCCTAGCGGGTCCTTACAATGAGCAGTTCTTC. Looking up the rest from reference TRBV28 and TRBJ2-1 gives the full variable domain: DVKVTQSSRYLVKRTGEKVFLECVQDMDHENMFWYRQDPGLGLRLIYFSYDVKMKEKGDIPEGYSVSREKKERFSLILESASTNQTSMYLCASIKGGLAGPYNEQFFGPGTRLTVL.

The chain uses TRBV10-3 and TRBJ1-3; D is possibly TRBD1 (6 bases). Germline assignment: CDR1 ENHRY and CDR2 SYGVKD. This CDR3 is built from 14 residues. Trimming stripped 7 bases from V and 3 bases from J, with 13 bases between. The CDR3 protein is CAITTGIFGNTIYF. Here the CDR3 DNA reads TGTGCCATCACTACAGGGATCTTTGGAAACACCATATATTTT.

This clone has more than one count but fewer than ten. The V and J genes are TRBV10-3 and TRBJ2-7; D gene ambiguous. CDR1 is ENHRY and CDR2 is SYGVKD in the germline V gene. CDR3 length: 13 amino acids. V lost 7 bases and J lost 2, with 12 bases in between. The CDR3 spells CAITRQEPYEQYF. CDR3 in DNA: TGTGCCATCACCCGTCAGGAACCCTACGAGCAGTACTTC.

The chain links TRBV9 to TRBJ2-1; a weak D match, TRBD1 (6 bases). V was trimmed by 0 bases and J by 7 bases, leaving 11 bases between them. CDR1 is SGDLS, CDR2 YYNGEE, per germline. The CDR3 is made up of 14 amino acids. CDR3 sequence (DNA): TGTGCCAGCAGCGTAGCTCCCCAGGGGAATGAGCAGTTCTTC. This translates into CASSVAPQGNEQFF.

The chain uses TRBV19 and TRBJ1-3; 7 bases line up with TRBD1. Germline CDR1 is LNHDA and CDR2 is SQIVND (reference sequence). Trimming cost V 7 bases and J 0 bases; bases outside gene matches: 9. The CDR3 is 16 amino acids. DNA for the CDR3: TGTGCCAGTACCCCGACAGGGAGCAGCTCTGGAAACACCATATATTTT. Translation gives CASTPTGSSSGNTIYF.